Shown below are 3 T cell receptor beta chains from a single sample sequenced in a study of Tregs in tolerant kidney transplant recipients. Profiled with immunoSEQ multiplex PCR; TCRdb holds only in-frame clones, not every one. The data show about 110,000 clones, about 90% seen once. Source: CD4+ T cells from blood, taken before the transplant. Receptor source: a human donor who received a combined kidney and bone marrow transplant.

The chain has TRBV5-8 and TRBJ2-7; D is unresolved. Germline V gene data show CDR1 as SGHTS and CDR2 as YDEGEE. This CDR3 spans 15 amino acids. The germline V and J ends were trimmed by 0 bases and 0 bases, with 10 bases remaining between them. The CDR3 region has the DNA TGTGCCAGCAGCTTGGGCCAGTTAAGCTCCTACGAGCAGTACTTC. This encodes CASSLGQLSSYEQYF.

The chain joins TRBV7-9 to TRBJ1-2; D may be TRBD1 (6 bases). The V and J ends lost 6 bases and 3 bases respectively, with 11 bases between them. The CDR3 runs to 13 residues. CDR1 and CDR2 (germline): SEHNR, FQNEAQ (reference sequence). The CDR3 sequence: CASSLNRDYGYTF. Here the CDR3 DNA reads TGTGCCAGCAGTTTAAACAGGGACTATGGCTACACCTTC.

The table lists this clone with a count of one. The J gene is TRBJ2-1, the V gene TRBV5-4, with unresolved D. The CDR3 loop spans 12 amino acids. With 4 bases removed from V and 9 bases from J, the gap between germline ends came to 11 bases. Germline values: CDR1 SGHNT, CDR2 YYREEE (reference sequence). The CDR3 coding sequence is TGTGCCAGCAGCAGATCCAGCGCTGAGCAGTTCTTC. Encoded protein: CASSRSSAEQFF.